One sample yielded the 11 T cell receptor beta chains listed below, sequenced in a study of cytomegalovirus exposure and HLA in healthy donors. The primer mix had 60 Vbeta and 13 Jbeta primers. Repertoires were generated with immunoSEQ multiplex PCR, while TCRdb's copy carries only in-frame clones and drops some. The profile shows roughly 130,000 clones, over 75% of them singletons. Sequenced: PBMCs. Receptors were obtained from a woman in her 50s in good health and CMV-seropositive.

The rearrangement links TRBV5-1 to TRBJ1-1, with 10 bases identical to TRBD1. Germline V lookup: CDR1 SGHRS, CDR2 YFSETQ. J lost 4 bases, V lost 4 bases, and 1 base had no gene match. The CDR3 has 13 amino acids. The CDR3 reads CASSRDRGTEAFF. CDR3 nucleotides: TGCGCCAGCAGCCGGGACAGGGGCACTGAAGCTTTCTTT.

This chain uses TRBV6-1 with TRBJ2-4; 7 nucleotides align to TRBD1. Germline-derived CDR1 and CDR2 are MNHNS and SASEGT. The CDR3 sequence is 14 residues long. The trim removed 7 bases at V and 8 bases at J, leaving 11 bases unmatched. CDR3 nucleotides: TGTGCCAGCAAAATGGGGACAGACGTTGACATTCAGTACTTC. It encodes CASKMGTDVDIQYF.

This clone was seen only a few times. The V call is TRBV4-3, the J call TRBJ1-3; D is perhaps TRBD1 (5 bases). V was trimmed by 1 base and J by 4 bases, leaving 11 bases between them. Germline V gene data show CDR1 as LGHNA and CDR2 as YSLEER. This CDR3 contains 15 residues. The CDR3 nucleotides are TGCGCCAGCAGCCAAGTACCAGGGTCCGGAAACACCATATATTTT. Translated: CASSQVPGSGNTIYF.

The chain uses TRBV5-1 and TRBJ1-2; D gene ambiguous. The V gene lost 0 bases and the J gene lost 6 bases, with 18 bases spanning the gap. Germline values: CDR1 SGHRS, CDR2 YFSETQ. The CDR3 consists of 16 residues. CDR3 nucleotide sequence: TGCGCCAGCAGCTTGGGTTTAGGCCCCCGGCGGGATGGCTACACCTTC. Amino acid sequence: CASSLGLGPRRDGYTF.

CDR3 sequence (DNA): TGTGCCAGCTGCCCAGCGGGAAACGACGAGCAGTACTTC. This encodes CASCPAGNDEQYF. The V call is TRBV28, the J call TRBJ2-7; 7 bases map to TRBD2. The CDR3 contains 13 residues. The junction had 9 bases not matched to a gene; V was cut back by 8 bases and J by 5 bases. Germline CDR1 and CDR2: MDHEN and SYDVKM.

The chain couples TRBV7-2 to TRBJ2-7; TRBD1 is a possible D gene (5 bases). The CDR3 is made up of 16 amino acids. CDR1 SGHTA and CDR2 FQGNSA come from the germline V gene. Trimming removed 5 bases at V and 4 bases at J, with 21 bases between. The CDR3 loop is CASSKGVATEPYEQYF. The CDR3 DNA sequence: TGTGCCAGCAGCAAAGGGGTGGCTACGGAACCATACGAGCAGTACTTC.

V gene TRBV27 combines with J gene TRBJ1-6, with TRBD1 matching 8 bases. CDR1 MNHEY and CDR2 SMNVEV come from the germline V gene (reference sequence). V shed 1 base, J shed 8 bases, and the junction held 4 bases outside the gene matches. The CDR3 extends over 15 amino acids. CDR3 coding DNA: TGTGCCAGCAGTTTATACAGGGGGTGGGATTCACCCCTCCACTTT. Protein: CASSLYRGWDSPLHF.

The CDR3 nucleotides read TGTGCCAGCAGCTTGAGACAGGGGGCTGGAAACACCATATATTTT. It yields the protein CASSLRQGAGNTIYF. The chain links TRBV7-8 to TRBJ1-3, with TRBD1 identical over 9 bases. V shed 3 bases, J shed 2 bases, and the junction held 2 bases outside the gene matches. CDR1 and CDR2 (germline): SGHVS, FQNEAQ. The CDR3 extends over 15 amino acids.

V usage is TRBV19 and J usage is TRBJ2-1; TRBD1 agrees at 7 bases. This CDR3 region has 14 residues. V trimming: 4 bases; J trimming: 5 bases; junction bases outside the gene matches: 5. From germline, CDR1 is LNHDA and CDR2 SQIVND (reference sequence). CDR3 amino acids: CASSTGTAHNEQFF. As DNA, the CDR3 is TGTGCCAGTAGTACCGGGACAGCCCACAATGAGCAGTTCTTC.

The CDR3 DNA follows: TGTGCCTCCCTAGGGGGAACTGAAGCTTTCTTT. It encodes CASLGGTEAFF. The V gene is TRBV2, the J gene TRBJ1-1, with D possibly being TRBD1 (6 bases). Germline CDR1 is SNHLY and CDR2 is FYNNEI. The CDR3 length is 11 residues. Trimming left V 11 bases short and J 5 bases short, with 12 bases between.

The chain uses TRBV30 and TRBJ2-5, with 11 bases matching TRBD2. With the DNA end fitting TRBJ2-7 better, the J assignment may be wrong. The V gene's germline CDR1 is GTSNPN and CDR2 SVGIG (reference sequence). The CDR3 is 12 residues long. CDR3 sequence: CAFRLAGYEQYF. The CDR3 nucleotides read TGTGCCTTTAGACTAGCGGGGTACGAGCAGTACTTC.